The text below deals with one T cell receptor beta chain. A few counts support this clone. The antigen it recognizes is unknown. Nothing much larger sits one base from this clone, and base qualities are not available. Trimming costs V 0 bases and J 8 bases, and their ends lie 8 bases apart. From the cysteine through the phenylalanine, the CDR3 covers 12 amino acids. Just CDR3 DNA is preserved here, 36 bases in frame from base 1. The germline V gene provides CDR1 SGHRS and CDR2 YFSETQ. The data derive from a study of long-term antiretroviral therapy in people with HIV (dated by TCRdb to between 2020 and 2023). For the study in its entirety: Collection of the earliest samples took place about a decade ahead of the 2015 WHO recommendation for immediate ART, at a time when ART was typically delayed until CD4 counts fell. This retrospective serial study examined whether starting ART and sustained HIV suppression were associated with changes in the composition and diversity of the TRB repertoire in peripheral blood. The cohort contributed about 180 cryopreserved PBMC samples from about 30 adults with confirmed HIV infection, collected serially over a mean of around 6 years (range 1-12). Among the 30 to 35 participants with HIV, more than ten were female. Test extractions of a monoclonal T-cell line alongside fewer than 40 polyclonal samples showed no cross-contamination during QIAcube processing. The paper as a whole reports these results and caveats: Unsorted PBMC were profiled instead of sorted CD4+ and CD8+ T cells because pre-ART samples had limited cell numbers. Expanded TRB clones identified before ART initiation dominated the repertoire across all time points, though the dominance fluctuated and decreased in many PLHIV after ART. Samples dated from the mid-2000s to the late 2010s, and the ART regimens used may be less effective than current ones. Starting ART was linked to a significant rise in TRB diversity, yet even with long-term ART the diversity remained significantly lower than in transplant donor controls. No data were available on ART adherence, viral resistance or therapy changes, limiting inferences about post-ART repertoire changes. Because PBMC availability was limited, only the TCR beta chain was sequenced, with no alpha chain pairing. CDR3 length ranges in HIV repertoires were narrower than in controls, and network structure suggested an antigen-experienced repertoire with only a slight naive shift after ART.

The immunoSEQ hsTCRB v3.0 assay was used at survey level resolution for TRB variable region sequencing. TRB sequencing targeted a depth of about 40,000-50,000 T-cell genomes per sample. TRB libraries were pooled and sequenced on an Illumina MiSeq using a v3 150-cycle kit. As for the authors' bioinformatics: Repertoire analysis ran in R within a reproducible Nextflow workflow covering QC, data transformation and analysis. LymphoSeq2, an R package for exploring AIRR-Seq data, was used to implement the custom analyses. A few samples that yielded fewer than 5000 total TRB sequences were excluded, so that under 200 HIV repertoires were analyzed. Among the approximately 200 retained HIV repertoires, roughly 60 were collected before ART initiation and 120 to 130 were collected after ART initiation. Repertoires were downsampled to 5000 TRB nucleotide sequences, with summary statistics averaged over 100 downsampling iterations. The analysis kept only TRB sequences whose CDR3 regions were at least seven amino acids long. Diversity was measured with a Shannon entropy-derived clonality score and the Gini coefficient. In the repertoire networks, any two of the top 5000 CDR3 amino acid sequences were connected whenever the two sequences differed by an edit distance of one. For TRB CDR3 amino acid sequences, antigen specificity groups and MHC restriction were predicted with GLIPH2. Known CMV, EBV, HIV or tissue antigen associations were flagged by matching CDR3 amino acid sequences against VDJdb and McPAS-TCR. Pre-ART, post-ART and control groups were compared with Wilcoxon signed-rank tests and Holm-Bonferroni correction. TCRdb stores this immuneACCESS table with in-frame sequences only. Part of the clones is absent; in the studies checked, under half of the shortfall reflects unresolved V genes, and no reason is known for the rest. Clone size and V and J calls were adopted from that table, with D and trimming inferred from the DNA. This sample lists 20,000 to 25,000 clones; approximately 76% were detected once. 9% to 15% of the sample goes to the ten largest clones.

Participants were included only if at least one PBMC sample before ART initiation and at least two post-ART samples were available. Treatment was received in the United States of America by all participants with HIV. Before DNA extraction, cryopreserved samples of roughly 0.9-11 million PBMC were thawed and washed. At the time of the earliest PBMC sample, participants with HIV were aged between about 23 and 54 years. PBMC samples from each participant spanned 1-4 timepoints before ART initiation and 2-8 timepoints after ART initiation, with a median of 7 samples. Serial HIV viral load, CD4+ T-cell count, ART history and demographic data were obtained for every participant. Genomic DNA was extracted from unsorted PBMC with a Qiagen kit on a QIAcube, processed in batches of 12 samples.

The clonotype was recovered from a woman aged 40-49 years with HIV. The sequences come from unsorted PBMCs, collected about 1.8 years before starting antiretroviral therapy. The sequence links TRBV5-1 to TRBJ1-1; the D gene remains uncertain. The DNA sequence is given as TGCGCCAGCAGCTTGGACGATGGGGAAGCTTTCTTT. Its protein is CASSLDDGEAFF.